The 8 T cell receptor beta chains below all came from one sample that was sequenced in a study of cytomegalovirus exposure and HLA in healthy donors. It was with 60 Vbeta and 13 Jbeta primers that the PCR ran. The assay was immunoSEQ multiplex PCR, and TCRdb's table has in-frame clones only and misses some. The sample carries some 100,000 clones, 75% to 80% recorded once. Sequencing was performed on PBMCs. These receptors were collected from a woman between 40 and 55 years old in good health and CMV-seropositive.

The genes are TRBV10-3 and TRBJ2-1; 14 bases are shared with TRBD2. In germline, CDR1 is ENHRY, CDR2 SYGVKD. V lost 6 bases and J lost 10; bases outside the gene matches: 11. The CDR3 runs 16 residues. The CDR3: CAIRPSGTSGSGEQFF. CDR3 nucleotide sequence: TGTGCCATCAGGCCGTCCGGGACTAGCGGGAGTGGGGAGCAGTTCTTC.

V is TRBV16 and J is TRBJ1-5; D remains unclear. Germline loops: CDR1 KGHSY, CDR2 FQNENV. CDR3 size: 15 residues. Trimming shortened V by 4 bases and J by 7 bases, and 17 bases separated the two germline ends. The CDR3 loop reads CASSRGWRSEQPQHF. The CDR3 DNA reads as TGTGCCAGCAGCCGTGGCTGGAGGTCTGAGCAGCCCCAGCATTTT.

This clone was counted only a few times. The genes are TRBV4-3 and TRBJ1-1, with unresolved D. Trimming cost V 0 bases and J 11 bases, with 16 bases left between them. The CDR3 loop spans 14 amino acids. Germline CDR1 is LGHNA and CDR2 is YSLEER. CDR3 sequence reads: CASSQDQASSRAFF. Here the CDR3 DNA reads TGCGCCAGCAGCCAAGATCAGGCATCCTCAAGGGCTTTCTTT.

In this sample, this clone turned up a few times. The CDR3 reads CAIYSGGSYEQYF. The CDR3 DNA reads TGTGCCATTTATAGCGGGGGCTCCTACGAGCAGTACTTC. J is TRBJ2-7 and V is TRBV10-3; 9 positions agree with TRBD2. The CDR3 is 13 residues long. The V segment lost 9 bases and the J segment 0 bases; nucleotides outside the gene matches: 3. The germline gives CDR1 ENHRY, CDR2 SYGVKD.

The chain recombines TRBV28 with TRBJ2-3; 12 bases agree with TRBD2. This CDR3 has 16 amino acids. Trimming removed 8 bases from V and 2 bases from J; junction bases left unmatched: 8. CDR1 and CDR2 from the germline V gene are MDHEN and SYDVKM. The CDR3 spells CASRGLAGGNTDTQYF. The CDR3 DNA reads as TGTGCCAGCCGGGGGCTAGCGGGAGGGAACACAGATACGCAGTATTTT.

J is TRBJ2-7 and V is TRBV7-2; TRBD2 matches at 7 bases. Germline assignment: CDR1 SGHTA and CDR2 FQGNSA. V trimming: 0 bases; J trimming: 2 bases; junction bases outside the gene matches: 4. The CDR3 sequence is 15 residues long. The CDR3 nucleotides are TGTGCCAGCAGCTTAGCCTCTAGCGGAACCTACGAGCAGTACTTC. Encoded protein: CASSLASSGTYEQYF.

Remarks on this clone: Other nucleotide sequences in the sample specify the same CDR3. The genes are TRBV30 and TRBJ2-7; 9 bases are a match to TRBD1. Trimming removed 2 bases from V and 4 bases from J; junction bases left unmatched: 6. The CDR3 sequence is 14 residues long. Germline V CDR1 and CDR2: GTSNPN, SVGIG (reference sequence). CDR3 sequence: CAWSTGTGSYEQYF. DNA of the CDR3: TGTGCCTGGAGTACTGGGACAGGGTCATACGAGCAGTACTTC. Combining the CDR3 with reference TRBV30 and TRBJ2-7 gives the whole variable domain SQTIHQWPATLVQPVGSPLSLECTVEGTSNPNLYWYRQAAGRGLQLLFYSVGIGQISSEVPQNLSASRPQDRQFILSSKKLLLSDSGFYLCAWSTGTGSYEQYFGPGTRLTVT.

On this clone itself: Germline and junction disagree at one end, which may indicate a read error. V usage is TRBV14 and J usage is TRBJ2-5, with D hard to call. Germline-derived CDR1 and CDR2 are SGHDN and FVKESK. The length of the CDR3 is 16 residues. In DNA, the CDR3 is TGTGCCAGCAGCCAAGATAATAGGCGGAACCAAGGGACCCAGTACTTC. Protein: CASSQDNRRNQGTQYF.